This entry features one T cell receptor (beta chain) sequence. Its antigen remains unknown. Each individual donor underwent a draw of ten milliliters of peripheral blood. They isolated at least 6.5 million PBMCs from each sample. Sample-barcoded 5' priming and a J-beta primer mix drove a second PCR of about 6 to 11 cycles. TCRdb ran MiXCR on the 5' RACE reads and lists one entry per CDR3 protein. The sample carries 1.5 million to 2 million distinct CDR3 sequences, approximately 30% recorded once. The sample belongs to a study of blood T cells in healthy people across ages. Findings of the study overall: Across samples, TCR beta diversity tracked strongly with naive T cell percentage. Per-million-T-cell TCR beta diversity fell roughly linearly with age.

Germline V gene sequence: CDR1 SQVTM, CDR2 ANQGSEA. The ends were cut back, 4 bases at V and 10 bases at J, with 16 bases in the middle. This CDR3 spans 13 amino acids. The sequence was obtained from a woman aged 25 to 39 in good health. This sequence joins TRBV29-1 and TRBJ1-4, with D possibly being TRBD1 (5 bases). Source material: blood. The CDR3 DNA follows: TGCAGCGTTGCGCAGGGTGGAGAAGGAAAACTGTTTTTT. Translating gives CSVAQGGEGKLFF.